This T cell receptor beta chain emerged from a study of naive and memory T cell subsets. General observations from the study: This RNA-based method may be sensitive to activation-related transcript changes.

TCR cDNA received a 3' ligated oligonucleotide that carried a UMI. Whole-blood samples were around 2.3 ml of peripheral blood from healthy adult volunteers. Reverse transcription used DNase-treated unsorted total RNA, aiming for roughly 1 to 1,100 ng. This clonotype was seen many times. As yet, its antigen is unknown. The SP2 primer and nested alpha and beta constant region primers amplified ligated cDNA in four rounds. MiXCR, applied by TCRdb to the 5' RACE reads, yields one record per CDR3 protein. The sample yields about 57,000 distinct CDR3 sequences, around 8% seen once. Germline loops: CDR1 DFQATT, CDR2 SNEGSKA (reference sequence). The V gene lost 0 bases and the J gene lost 7 bases, with 13 bases spanning the gap. This CDR3 comprises 14 residues.

V and J are TRBV20-1 and TRBJ2-1; D is uncertain. This clonotype originated in a female donor in good health. The CDR3 is CSARDFGSINEQFF. DNA for the CDR3: TGCAGTGCTAGAGATTTTGGCTCGATAAATGAGCAGTTCTTC.